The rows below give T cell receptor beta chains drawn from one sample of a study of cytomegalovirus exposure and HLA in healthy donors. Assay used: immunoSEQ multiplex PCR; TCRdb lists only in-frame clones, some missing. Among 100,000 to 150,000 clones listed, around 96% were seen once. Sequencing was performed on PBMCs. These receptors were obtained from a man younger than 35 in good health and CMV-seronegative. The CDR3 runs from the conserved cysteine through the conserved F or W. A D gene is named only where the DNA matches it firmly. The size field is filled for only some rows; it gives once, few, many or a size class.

CDR3 protein: CASRDLARGQFF
CDR3 DNA: TGTGCCAGCAGGGATCTAGCGAGGGGGCAGTTCTTC
V gene: TRBV6-5
J gene: TRBJ2-1
clone size: once
D gene: NA

CDR3 protein: CASTYSGPSTDTQYF
CDR3 DNA: TGTGCCAGCACTTACAGCGGGCCTAGCACAGATACGCAGTATTTT
V gene: TRBV28
J gene: TRBJ2-3
clone size: NA
D gene: NA

CDR3 protein: CASSLSWTGVSTF
CDR3 DNA: TGTGCCAGCAGTTTATCCTGGACAGGGGTTAGCACCTTC
V gene: TRBV27
J gene: TRBJ1-2
clone size: once
D gene: TRBD1

CDR3 protein: CASRDPGQGIAREQFF
CDR3 DNA: TGTGCCAGCAGAGACCCGGGACAAGGAATAGCCAGAGAGCAGTTCTTC
V gene: TRBV28
J gene: TRBJ2-1
clone size: NA
D gene: NA

CDR3 protein: CASSLKGDYEQYF
CDR3 DNA: TGTGCCAGCAGTTTAAAGGGGGACTACGAGCAGTACTTC
V gene: TRBV27
J gene: TRBJ2-7
clone size: NA
D gene: NA

CDR3 protein: CAWSVQELITQYF
CDR3 DNA: TGTGCCTGGAGTGTACAGGAGCTGATTACGCAGTATTTT
V gene: TRBV30
J gene: TRBJ2-3
clone size: NA
D gene: NA

CDR3 protein: CASLGLAGTGELFF
CDR3 DNA: TGTGCCAGCTTGGGACTAGCAGGCACCGGGGAGCTGTTTTTT
V gene: TRBV5-8
J gene: TRBJ2-2
clone size: NA
D gene: TRBD2

CDR3 protein: CASSLVAPINTGELFF
CDR3 DNA: TGTGCCAGCAGCTTAGTAGCGCCTATAAACACCGGGGAGCTGTTTTTT
V gene: TRBV7-8
J gene: TRBJ2-2
clone size: NA
D gene: NA

CDR3 protein: CASSPQWGGGEQFF
CDR3 DNA: TGTGCCAGCTCACCCCAATGGGGTGGGGGCGAGCAGTTCTTC
V gene: TRBV18
J gene: TRBJ2-1
clone size: NA
D gene: NA

CDR3 protein: CASNTTGLYGYTF
CDR3 DNA: TGCGCCAGCAACACCACAGGGCTCTATGGCTACACCTTC
V gene: TRBV5-1
J gene: TRBJ1-2
clone size: NA
D gene: NA

CDR3 protein: CASSELAGLPETQYF
CDR3 DNA: TGTGCCAGCTCAGAACTAGCGGGGCTGCCAGAGACCCAGTACTTC
V gene: TRBV18
J gene: TRBJ2-5
clone size: NA
D gene: TRBD2

CDR3 protein: CASSVLAGGGDTQYF
CDR3 DNA: TGTGCCAGCAGCGTACTAGCGGGAGGGGGAGATACGCAGTATTTT
V gene: TRBV25-1
J gene: TRBJ2-3
clone size: NA
D gene: TRBD2

CDR3 protein: CASSLFSGTYNEQFF
CDR3 DNA: TGTGCCAGCAGCTTATTTAGCGGAACTTACAATGAGCAGTTCTTC
V gene: TRBV5-6
J gene: TRBJ2-1
clone size: NA
D gene: NA

CDR3 protein: CASSAWGGGNTEAFF
CDR3 DNA: TGTGCCAGCAGTGCCTGGGGGGGCGGCAACACTGAAGCTTTCTTT
V gene: TRBV25-1
J gene: TRBJ1-1
clone size: NA
D gene: NA

CDR3 protein: CASSVGTGPTTYNEQFF
CDR3 DNA: TGTGCCAGCAGCGTAGGAACAGGCCCCACCACCTACAATGAGCAGTTCTTC
V gene: TRBV9
J gene: TRBJ2-1
clone size: NA
D gene: NA

CDR3 protein: CASSDSENIQYF
CDR3 DNA: TGTGCCAGCAGTGACAGCGAAAACATTCAGTACTTC
V gene: TRBV28
J gene: TRBJ2-4
clone size: NA
D gene: NA

CDR3 protein: CASSRGEPTGGAFF
CDR3 DNA: TGTGCCAGCAGTCGCGGGGAACCAACAGGGGGAGCTTTCTTT
V gene: TRBV6-5
J gene: TRBJ1-1
clone size: NA
D gene: TRBD1

CDR3 protein: CASSFAPGLAGPEQFF
CDR3 DNA: TGTGCCAGCAGTTTTGCGCCGGGACTAGCGGGACCTGAGCAGTTCTTC
V gene: TRBV27
J gene: TRBJ2-1
clone size: NA
D gene: TRBD2

CDR3 protein: CASGTGSRIFEAFF
CDR3 DNA: TGTGCCAGCGGGACAGGGTCGAGGATTTTTGAAGCTTTCTTT
V gene: TRBV28
J gene: TRBJ1-1
clone size: NA
D gene: TRBD1

CDR3 protein: CASSLGSGTDPTDTQYF
CDR3 DNA: TGTGCCAGCAGCTTAGGCTCCGGGACAGATCCCACAGATACGCAGTATTTT
V gene: TRBV13
J gene: TRBJ2-3
clone size: NA
D gene: TRBD1

CDR3 protein: CASSPGQHNEQFF
CDR3 DNA: TGTGCCAGCAGCCCGGGTCAGCACAATGAGCAGTTCTTC
V gene: TRBV11-2
J gene: TRBJ2-1
clone size: few
D gene: NA

CDR3 protein: CAWSDRGYQYNEQFF
CDR3 DNA: TGTGCCTGGAGTGACAGGGGCTACCAGTACAATGAGCAGTTCTTC
V gene: TRBV30
J gene: TRBJ2-1
clone size: once
D gene: TRBD1